This T cell receptor beta chain originates from a study of blood T cell repertoires in COVID-19. TCRdb's copy holds only in-frame clones and misses some; the assay was immunoSEQ multiplex PCR. The table lists 180,000 or so clones, about 81% of them singletons. V was clipped by 4 bases and J by 4 bases; unmatched bases: 9. Germline CDR1 MDHEN, CDR2 SYDVKM. CDR3 size: 15 residues. The rearrangement uses TRBV28 and TRBJ1-2, with TRBD1 matching 7 bases. The receptor was derived from an elderly woman with COVID-19, enrolled during active disease. The source material was peripheral blood. The CDR3: CASSSSSDRVYGYTF. The CDR3, as DNA: TGTGCCAGCAGTTCCTCCTCTGACAGGGTCTATGGCTACACCTTC.